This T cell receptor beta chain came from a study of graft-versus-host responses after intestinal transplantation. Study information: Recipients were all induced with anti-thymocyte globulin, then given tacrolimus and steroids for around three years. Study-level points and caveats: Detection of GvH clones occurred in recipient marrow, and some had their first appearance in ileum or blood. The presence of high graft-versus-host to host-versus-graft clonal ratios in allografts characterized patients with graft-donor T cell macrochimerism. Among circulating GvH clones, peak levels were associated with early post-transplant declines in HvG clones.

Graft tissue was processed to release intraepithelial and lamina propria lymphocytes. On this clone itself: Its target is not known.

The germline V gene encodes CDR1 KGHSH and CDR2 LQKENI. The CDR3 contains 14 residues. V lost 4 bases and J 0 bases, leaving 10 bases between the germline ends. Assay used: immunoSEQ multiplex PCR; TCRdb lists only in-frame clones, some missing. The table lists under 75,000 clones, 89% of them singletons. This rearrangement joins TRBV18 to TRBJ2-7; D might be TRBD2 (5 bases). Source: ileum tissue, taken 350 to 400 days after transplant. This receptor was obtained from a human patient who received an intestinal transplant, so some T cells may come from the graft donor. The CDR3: CASSRGGSSYEQYF. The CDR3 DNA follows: TGTGCCAGCTCACGGGGTGGGAGCTCCTACGAGCAGTACTTC.